Reported below is one T cell receptor beta chain. The data were obtained in a study of technical replicates of blood from several donors. CDR1 LNHDA and CDR2 SQIVND come from the germline V gene (reference sequence). The CDR3 sequence is 14 residues long. Deletions cut 3 bases from V and 3 bases from J, with 9 bases between. The method was immunoSEQ multiplex PCR; TCRdb's version includes in-frame clones alone and lacks a portion of them. The sample yields over 60,000 clones, 93% seen once. The origin of this receptor is a human donor in good health. Input material: T cells isolated from PBMCs. The gene calls are TRBV19 and TRBJ2-1; D is unclear. This CDR3 reads CASSIVEFYNEQFF. The CDR3 DNA reads as TGTGCCAGTAGTATCGTCGAGTTCTACAATGAGCAGTTCTTC.